The clone carrying this TCR beta chain has at least ten counts. The sample has other DNA sequences that encode this CDR3 too. cDNA synthesis used the whole RNA isolate, giving expressed TCRB sequences. TCRdb keeps only in-frame clones here, not all; method: immunoSEQ multiplex PCR. The sample contains 200,000 to 250,000 clones, approximately 11% of which appear only once. The germline CDR1 and CDR2 sequences are SGDLS and YYNGEE. The CDR3 is made up of 15 amino acids. After removal of 4 bases from V and 6 bases from J, the junction contained 9 bases not matched to a gene. The sample is drawn from a study of beta chain features in type 1 diabetes.

The V and J genes are TRBV9 and TRBJ1-5; 8 bases are a match to TRBD1. The receptor was isolated from a man aged 18 to 29 in good health. The source material was central memory CD4+ T cells from blood. The CDR3 sequence is CASSPGTGQGQPQHF. In nucleotides, the CDR3 is TGTGCCAGCAGCCCAGGGACAGGTCAGGGTCAGCCCCAGCATTTT.